This T cell receptor beta chain was obtained from a study of cytomegalovirus exposure and HLA in healthy donors. Study in general: Roughly 92 million unique TCRs, all from HLA-typed donors, were included in an early release of the data.

Overall study findings and caveats: Segments of the TCR beta V type were, in most cases, productive about 87% or about 30% of the time in an earlier analysis. Generally TCR sequences proved uncommon, though certain public TCRs appeared in numerous donors. A later analysis found most CMV-associated TCR beta chains apparently HLA-restricted.

With regard to this clone: Its target is not known.

The PCR made use of 60 Vbeta and 13 Jbeta primers. The assay was immunoSEQ multiplex PCR, and TCRdb's table has in-frame clones only and misses some. The sample has about 160,000 clones; around 75% are singletons. The CDR3 has 17 residues. Per the germline V gene, CDR1 is MGHDK and CDR2 is SYGVNS. With V trimmed by 2 bases and J by 3 bases, 10 bases remained unmatched. The chain uses TRBV25-1 and TRBJ2-1; 7 bases align to TRBD2. Sequenced sample: PBMCs. This TCR derives from a female donor in good health and CMV-seronegative. The CDR3 here is CASSEVPSWEGYNEQFF. CDR3 nucleotides: TGTGCCAGCAGTGAAGTCCCCTCATGGGAGGGCTACAATGAGCAGTTCTTC.